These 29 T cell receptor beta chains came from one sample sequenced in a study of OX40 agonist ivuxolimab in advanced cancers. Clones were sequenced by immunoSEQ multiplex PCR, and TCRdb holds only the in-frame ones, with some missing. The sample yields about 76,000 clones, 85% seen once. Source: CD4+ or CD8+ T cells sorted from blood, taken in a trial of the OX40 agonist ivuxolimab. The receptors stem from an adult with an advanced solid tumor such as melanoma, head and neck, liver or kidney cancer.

The CDR3 DNA follows: TGTGCCAGCTCACGGGATGAAAACCCCAACTATGGCTACACCTTC. It specifies CASSRDENPNYGYTF. J is TRBJ1-2 and V is TRBV18; D gene uncertain. Germline CDR1 and CDR2: KGHSH and LQKENI. This CDR3 comprises 15 residues. The germline V and J ends were trimmed by 4 bases and 2 bases, with 14 bases remaining between them.

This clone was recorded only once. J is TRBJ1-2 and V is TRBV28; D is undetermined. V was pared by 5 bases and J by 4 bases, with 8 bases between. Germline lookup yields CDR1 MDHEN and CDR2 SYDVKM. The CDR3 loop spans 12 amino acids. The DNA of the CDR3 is TGTGCCAGCAGTCCAAGTTCCTATGGCTACACCTTC. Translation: CASSPSSYGYTF.

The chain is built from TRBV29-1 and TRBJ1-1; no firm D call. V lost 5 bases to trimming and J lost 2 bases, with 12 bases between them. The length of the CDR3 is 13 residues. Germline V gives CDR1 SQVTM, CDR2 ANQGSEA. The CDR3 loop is CSVRSYRNTEAFF. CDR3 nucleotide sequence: TGCAGCGTTCGGTCCTACCGTAACACTGAAGCTTTCTTT.

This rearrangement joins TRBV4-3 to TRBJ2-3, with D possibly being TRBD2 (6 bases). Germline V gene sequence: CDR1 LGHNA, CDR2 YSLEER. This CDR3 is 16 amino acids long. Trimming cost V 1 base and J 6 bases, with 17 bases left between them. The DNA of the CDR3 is TGCGCCAGCAGCCAAGTTGCGGGGAGTTGGAGCGATACGCAGTATTTT. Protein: CASSQVAGSWSDTQYF.

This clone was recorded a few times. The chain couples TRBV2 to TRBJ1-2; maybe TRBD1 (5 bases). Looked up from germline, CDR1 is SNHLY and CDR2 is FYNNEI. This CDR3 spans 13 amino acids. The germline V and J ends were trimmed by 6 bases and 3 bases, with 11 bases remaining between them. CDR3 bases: TGTGCCAGCAGGGCCGGGACGGACTATGGCTACACCTTC. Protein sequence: CASRAGTDYGYTF.

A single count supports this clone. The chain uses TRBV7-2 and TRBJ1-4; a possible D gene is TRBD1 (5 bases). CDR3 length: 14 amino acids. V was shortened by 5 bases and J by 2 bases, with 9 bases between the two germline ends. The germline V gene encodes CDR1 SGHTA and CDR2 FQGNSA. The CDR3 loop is CASSPEGTNEKLFF. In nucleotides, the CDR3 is TGTGCCAGCAGCCCAGAGGGGACTAATGAAAAACTGTTTTTT.

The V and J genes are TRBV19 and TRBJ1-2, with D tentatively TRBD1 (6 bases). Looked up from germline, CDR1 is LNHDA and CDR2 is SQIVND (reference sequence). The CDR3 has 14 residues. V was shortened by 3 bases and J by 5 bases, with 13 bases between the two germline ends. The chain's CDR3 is CASSILAGEYGYTF. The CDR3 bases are TGTGCCAGTAGTATTTTAGCAGGGGAATATGGCTACACCTTC.

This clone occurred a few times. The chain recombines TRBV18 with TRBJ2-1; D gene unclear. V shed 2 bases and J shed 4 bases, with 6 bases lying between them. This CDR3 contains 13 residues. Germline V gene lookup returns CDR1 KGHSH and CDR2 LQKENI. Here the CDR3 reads CASSPDFYNEQFF. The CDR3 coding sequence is TGTGCCAGCTCACCAGATTTTTACAATGAGCAGTTCTTC.

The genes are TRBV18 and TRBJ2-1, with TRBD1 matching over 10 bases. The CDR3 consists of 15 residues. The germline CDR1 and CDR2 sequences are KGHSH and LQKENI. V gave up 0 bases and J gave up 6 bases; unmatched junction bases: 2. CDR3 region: CASSPPGDRGNEQFF. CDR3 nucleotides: TGTGCCAGCTCACCACCGGGGGACAGGGGCAATGAGCAGTTCTTC. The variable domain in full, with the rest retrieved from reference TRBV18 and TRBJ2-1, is NAGVMQNPRHLVRRRGQEARLRCSPMKGHSHVYWYRQLPEEGLKFMVYLQKENIIDESGMPKERFSAEFPKEGPSILRIQQVVRGDSAAYFCASSPPGDRGNEQFFGPGTRLTVL.

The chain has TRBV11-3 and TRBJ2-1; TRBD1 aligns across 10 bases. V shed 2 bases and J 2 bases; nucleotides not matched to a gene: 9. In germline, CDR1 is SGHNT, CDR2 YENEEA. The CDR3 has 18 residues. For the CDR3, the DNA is TGTGCCAGCAGCTTAACTCCCCGTGGGACAGGGGCCTACAATGAGCAGTTCTTC. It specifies CASSLTPRGTGAYNEQFF.

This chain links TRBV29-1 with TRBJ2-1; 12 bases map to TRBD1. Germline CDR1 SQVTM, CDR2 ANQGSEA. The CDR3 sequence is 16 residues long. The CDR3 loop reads CSSWMRGTGGSNEQFF. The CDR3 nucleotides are TGCAGTTCTTGGATGAGGGGGACAGGGGGCTCCAATGAGCAGTTCTTC.

The chain's CDR3 is CASSPVGGGQNQPQHF. CDR3 nucleotides: TGTGCCAGCAGCCCCGTCGGGGGGGGGCAGAATCAGCCCCAGCATTTT. The gene calls are TRBV4-2 and TRBJ1-5, with a tentative D call TRBD1 (6 bases). Deletions cut 4 bases from V and 4 bases from J, with 17 bases between. Germline values: CDR1 LGHNA, CDR2 YNFKEQ. The CDR3 runs 16 residues.

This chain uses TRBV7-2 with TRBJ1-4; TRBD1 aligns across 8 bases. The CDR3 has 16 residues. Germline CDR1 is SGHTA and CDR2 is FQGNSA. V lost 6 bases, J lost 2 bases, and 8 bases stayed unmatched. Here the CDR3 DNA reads TGTGCCAGCAGACCAACAGGGGGGGTGACTAATGAAAAACTGTTTTTT. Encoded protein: CASRPTGGVTNEKLFF.

The CDR3 sequence is CASSQGYPENYGYTF. The CDR3 DNA reads as TGCGCCAGCAGCCAAGGGTATCCCGAGAACTATGGCTACACCTTC. The chain carries TRBV4-3 and TRBJ1-2, with D uncertain. Trimming shortened V by 1 base and J by 2 bases, and 11 bases separated the two germline ends. Germline V CDR1 and CDR2: LGHNA, YSLEER. The CDR3 is 15 amino acids.

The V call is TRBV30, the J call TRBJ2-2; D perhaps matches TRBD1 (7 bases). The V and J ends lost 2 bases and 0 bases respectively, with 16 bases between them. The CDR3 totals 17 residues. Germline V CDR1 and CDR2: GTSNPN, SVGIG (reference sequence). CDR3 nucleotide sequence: TGTGCCTGGAGTACCCGGGGGACAGCATCGAACACCGGGGAGCTGTTTTTT. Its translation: CAWSTRGTASNTGELFF.

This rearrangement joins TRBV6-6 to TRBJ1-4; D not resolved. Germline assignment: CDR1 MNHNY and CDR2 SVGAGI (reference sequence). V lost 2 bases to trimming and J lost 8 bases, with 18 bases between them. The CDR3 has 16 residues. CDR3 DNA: TGTGCCAGCAGTTACCCAGGCCGGACTACGGAGGAAAAACTGTTTTTT. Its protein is CASSYPGRTTEEKLFF.

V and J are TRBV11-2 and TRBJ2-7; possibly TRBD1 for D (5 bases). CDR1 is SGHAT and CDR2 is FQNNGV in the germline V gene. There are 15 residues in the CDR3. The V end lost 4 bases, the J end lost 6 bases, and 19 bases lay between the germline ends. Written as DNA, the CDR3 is TGTGCCAGCAGCTCGACAGCAATACCCTATTTCGAGCAGTACTTC. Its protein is CASSSTAIPYFEQYF.

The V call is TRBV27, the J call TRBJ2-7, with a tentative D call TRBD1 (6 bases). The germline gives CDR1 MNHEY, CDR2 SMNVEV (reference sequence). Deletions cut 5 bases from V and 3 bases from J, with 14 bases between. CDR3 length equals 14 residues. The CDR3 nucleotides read TGTGCCAGCAGTCCGCTCCTGGACAGCTACGAGCAGTACTTC. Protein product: CASSPLLDSYEQYF.

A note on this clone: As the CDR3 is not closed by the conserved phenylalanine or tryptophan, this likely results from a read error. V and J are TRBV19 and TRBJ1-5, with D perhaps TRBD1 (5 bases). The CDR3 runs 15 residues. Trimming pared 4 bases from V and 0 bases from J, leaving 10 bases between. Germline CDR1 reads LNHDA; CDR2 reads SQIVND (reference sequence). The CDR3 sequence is CASSRAGYSNQPQHL. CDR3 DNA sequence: TGTGCCAGTAGTAGGGCAGGGTATAGCAATCAGCCCCAGCATCTT.

CDR3 coding DNA: TGTGCCAGCAGCTCGTTTGGCGTAGCGGGGGCCTACGAGCAGTACTTC. Protein sequence: CASSSFGVAGAYEQYF. This chain links TRBV9 with TRBJ2-7; TRBD2 agrees at 9 bases. Trimming cost V 4 bases and J 2 bases; bases outside gene matches: 10. CDR3 length: 16 residues. Germline V CDR1 and CDR2: SGDLS, YYNGEE.

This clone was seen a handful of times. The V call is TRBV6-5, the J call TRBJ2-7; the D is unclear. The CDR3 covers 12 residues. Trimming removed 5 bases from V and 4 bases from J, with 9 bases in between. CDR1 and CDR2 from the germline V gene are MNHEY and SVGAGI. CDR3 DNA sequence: TGTGCCAGCAGTGAAAGATGGTACGAGCAGTACTTC. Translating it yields CASSERWYEQYF.

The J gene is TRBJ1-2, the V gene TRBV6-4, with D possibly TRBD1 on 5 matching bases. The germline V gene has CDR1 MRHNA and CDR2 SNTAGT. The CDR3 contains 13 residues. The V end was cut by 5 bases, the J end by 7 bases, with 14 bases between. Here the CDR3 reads CASSPGPLRGYTF. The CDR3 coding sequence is TGTGCCAGCAGTCCGGGACCGCTCCGTGGCTACACCTTC.

The CDR3 nucleotides are TGTGCCAGCTCCCTGGAGGCTACGCAGTATTTT. Translation gives CASSLEATQYF. V is TRBV7-9 and J is TRBJ2-3; the D gene is possibly TRBD2 (5 bases). V was pared by 8 bases and J by 8 bases, with 11 bases between. The length of the CDR3 is 11 residues. Germline CDR1 SEHNR, CDR2 FQNEAQ (reference sequence).

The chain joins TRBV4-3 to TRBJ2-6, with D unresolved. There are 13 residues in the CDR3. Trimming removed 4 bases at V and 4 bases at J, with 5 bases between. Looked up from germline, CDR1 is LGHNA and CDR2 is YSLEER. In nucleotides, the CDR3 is TGCGCCAGCAGCCTCAAGGGGGCCAACGTCCTGACTTTC. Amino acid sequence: CASSLKGANVLTF.

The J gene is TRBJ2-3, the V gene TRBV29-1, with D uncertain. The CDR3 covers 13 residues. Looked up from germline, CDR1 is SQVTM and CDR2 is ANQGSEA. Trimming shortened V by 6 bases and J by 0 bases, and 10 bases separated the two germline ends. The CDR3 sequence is CSVVSASTDTQYF. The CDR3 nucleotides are TGCAGCGTGGTCTCGGCTAGCACAGATACGCAGTATTTT.

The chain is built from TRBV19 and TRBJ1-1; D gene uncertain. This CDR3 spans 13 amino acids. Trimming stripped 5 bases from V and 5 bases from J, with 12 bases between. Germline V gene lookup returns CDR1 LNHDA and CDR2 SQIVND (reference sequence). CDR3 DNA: TGTGCCAGTAGTCCATCAATTAGAACTGAAGCTTTCTTT. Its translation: CASSPSIRTEAFF.

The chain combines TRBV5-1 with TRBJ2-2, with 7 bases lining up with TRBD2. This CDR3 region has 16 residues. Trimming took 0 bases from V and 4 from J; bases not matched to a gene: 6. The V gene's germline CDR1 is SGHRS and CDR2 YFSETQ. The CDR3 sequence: CASSLESGKATGELFF. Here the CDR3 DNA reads TGCGCCAGCAGCTTGGAAAGCGGGAAGGCCACCGGGGAGCTGTTTTTT. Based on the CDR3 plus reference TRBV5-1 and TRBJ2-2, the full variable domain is KAGVTQTPRYLIKTRGQQVTLSCSPISGHRSVSWYQQTPGQGLQFLFEYFSETQRNKGNFPGRFSGRQFSNSRSEMNVSTLELGDSALYLCASSLESGKATGELFFGEGSRLTVL.

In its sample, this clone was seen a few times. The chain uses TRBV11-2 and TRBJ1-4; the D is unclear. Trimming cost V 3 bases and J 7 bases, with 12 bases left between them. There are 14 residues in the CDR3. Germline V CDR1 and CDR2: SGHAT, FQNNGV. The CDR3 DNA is TGTGCCAGCAGCTTCGCCTCCCCCGGTGAAAAACTGTTTTTT. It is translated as CASSFASPGEKLFF. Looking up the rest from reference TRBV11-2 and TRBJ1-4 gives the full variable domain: EAGVAQSPRYKIIEKRQSVAFWCNPISGHATLYWYQQILGQGPKLLIQFQNNGVVDDSQLPKDRFSAERLKGVDSTLKIQPAKLEDSAVYLCASSFASPGEKLFFGSGTQLSVL.

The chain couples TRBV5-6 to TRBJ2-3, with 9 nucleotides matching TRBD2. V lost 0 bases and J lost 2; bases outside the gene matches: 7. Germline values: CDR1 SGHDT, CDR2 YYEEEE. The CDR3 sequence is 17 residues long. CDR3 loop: CASSLGLADPITDTQYF. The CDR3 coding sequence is TGTGCCAGCAGCTTGGGACTAGCGGACCCTATCACAGATACGCAGTATTTT.